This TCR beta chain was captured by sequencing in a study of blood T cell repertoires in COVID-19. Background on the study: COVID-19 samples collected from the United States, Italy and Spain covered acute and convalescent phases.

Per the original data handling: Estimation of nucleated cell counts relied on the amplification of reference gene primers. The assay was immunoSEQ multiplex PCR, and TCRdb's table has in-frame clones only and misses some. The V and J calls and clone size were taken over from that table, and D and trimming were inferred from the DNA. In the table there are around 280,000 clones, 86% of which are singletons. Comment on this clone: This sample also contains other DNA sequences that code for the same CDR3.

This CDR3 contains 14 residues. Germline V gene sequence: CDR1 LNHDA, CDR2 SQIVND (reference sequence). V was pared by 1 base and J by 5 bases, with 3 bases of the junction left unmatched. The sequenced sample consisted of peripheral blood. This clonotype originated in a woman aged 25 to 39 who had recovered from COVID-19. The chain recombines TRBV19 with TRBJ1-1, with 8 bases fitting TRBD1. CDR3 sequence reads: CASSIGQGRTEAFF. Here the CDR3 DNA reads TGTGCCAGTAGTATAGGACAGGGGAGGACTGAAGCTTTCTTT.